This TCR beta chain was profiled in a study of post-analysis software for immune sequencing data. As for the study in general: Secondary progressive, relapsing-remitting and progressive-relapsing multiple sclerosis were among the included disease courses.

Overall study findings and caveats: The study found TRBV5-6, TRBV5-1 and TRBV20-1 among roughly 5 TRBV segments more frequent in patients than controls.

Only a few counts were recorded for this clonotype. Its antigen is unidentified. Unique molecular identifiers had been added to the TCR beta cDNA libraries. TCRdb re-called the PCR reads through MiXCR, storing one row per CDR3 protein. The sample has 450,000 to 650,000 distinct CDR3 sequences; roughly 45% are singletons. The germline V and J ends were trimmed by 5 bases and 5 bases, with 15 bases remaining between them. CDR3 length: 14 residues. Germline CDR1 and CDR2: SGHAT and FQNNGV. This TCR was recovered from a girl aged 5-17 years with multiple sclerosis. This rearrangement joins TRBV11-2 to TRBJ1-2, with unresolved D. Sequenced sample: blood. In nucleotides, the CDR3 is TGTGCCAGCAGCCCAAGAGCCAGCGATTATGGCTACACCTTC. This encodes CASSPRASDYGYTF.